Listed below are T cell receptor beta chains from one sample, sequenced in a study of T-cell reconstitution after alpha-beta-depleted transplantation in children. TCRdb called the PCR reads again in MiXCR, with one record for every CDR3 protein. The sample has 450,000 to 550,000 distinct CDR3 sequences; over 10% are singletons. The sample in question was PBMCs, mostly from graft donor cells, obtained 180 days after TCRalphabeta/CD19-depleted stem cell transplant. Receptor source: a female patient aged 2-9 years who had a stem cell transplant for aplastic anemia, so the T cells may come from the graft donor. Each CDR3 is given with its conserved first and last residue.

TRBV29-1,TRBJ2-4,CSVVGLAKNIQYF
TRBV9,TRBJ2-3,CASSVALAGVGDTQYF
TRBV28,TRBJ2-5,CASRPSGRSGTQYF
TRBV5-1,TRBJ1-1,CASSFLTGGPGTEAFF
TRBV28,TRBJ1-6,CASSYGPGRSPLHF
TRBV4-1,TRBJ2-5,CASSQGSAGPQETQYF
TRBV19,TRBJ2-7,CASSMDSSYEQYF
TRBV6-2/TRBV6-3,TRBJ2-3,CASSPLTTTSATDTQYF
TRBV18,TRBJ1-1,CAGADRMGTEAFF
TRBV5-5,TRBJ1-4,CASSLSTVQLNEKLFF
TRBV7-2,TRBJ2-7,CASSLLRERGDYEQYF
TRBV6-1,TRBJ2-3,CASSLGLAGGPFTDTQYF
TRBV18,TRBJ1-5,CASSPRGQVSQPQHF
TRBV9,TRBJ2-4,CASSPLASLAKNIQYF
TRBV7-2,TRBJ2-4,CASSLGGRDRIILHF
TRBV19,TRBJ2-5,CATVEQSGAKRTQYF
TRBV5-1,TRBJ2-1,CASSLGREEQFF
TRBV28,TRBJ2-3,CASSFGQTFTDTQYF
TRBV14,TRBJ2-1,CASSPLGTGLYNEQFF
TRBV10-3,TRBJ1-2,CAISVGQANYGYTF
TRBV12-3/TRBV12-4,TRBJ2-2,CASSPAISTGELFF
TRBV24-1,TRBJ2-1,CATGLAGVREQFF
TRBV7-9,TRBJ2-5,CASTNGAIQETQYF
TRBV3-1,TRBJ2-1,CASSQVYAARSANEQFF
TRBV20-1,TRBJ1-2,CSASIEQGAEGYTF
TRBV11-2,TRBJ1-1,CASSPMAGTGDTEAFF
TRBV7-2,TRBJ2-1,CASSLAYRARSSYNEQFF
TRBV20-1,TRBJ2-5,CSARGAAGGPGETQYF
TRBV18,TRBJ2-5,CASSPIMETQYF
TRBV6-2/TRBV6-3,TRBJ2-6,CASIPGIFGANVLTF
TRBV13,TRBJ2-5,CASSRRQTRETQYF
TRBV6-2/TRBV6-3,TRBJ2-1,CASTGQGIRASGSNEQFF
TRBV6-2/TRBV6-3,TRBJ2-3,CASSSDRAAADTQYF
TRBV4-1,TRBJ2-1,CASSQRGLAGANEQFF
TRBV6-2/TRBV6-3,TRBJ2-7,CASSQIPGQGRYEQYF
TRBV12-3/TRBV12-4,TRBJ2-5,CASSLENRQETQYF
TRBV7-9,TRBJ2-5,CASSPGTSGRALETQYF
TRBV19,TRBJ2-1,CASIGLLAGDNEQFF
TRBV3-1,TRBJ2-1,CASSQLGTSGSSHHNEQFF
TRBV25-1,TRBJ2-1,CASRENGAWPYNEQFF
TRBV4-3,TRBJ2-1,CASSRTPLSYNEQFF
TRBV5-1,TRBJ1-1,CASSLAQGWSTEAFF
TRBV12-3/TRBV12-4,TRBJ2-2,CASSLFLGPRSTGELFF
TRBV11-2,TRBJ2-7,CASSLTGTRRASSYEQYF
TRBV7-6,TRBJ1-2,CASSLGQPGYGYTF
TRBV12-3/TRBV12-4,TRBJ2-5,CASSSTKTGYQETQYF
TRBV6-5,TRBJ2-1,CASSYSASGIYNEQFF
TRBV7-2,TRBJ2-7,CASSQISGRTLYEQYF